The TCR beta chain described here comes from a study of blood T cell repertoires in COVID-19. Study details: Some COVID-19 samples were acute and others convalescent; all came from the United States, Italy and Spain.

The protocol was immunoSEQ multiplex PCR, while the TCRdb copy is restricted to in-frame clones and leaves out a portion. Of approximately 68,000 clones listed, roughly 90% are singletons. V lost 4 bases to trimming and J lost 2 bases; unmatched junction nucleotides: 8. Germline lookup yields CDR1 SGHVS and CDR2 FNYEAQ. CDR3 length equals 15 residues. V is TRBV7-6 and J is TRBJ2-7, with 7 bases aligning to TRBD1. Sequencing was carried out using peripheral blood. This sequence originates from a man aged 50-60 years with active COVID-19. The CDR3 DNA sequence: TGTGCCAGCAGCTCCCAGACAGGGAAAACCTACGAGCAGTACTTC. Amino acids: CASSSQTGKTYEQYF.